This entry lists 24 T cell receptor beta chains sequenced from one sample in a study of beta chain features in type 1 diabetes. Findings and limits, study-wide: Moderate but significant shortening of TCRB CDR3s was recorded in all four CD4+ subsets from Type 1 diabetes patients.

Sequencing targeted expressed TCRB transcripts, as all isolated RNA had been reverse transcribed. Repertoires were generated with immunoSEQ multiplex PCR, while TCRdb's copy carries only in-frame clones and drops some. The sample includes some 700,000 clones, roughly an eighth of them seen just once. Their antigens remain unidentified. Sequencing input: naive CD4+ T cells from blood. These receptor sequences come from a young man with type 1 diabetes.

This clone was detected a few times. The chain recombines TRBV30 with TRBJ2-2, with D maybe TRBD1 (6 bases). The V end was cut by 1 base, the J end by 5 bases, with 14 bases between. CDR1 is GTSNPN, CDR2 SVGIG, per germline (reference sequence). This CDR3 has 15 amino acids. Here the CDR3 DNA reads TGTGCCTGGAGTGGGAAACTTAGGGGGACCGGGGAGCTGTTTTTT. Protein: CAWSGKLRGTGELFF.

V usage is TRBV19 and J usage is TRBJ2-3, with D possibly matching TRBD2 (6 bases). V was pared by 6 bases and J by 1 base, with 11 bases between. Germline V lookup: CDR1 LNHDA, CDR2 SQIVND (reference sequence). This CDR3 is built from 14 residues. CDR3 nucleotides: TGTGCCAGTAGACCTCGCGGGGGCACAGATACGCAGTATTTT. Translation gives CASRPRGGTDTQYF.

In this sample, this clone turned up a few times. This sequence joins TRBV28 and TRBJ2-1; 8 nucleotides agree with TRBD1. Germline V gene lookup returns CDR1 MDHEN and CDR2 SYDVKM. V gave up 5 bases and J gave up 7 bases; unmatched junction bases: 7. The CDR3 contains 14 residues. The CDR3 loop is CASSLTGGLNEQFF. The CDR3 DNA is TGTGCCAGCAGTCTAACAGGGGGATTAAATGAGCAGTTCTTC.

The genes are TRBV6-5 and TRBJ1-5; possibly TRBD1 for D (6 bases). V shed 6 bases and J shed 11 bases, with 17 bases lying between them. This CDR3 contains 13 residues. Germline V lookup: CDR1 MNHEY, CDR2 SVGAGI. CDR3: CASRTQGSRAQHF. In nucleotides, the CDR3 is TGTGCCAGCAGAACACAGGGAAGCAGGGCCCAGCATTTT.

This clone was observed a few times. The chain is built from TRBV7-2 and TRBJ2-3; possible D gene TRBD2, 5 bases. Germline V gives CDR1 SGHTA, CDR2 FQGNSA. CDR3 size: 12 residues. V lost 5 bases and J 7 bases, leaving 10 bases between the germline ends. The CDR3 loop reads CASSPGFHTQYF. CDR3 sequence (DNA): TGTGCCAGCAGCCCGGGGTTCCATACGCAGTATTTT.

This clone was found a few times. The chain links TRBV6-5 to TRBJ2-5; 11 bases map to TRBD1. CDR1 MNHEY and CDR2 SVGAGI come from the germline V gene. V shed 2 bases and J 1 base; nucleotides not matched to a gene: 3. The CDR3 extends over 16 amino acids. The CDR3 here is CASSYGGTGGQETQYF. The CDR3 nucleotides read TGTGCCAGCAGTTACGGAGGGACAGGGGGCCAAGAGACCCAGTACTTC.

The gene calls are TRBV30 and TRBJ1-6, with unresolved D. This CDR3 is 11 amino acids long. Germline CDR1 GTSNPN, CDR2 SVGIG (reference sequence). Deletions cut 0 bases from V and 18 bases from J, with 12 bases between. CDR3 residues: CAWSVQGLHHF. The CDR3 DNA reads TGTGCCTGGAGTGTCCAAGGACTTCACCACTTT.

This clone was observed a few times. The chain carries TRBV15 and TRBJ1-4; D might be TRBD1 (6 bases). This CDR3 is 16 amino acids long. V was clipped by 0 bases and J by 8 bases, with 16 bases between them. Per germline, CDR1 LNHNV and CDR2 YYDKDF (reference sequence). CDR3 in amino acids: CATSRDLKGGREKLFF. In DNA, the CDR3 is TGTGCCACCAGCAGAGATTTAAAAGGGGGAAGAGAAAAACTGTTTTTT. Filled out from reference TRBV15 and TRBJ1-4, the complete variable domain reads DAMVIQNPRYQVTQFGKPVTLSCSQTLNHNVMYWYQQKSSQAPKLLFHYYDKDFNNEADTPDNFQSRRPNTSFCFLDIRSPGLGDTAMYLCATSRDLKGGREKLFFGSGTQLSVL.

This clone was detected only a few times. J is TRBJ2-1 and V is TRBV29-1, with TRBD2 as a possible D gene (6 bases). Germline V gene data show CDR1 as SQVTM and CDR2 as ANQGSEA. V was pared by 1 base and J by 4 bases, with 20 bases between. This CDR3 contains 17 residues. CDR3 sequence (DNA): TGCAGCGTTGAAGCGGGGGTAGGGGTGAGAACTTACAATGAGCAGTTCTTC. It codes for CSVEAGVGVRTYNEQFF.

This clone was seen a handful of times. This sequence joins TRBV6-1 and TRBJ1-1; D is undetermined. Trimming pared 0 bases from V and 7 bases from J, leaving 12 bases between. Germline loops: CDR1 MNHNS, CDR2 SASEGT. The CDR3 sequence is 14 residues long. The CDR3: CASSEAGLTLEAFF. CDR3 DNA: TGTGCCAGCAGTGAAGCCGGGCTCACTCTTGAAGCTTTCTTT.

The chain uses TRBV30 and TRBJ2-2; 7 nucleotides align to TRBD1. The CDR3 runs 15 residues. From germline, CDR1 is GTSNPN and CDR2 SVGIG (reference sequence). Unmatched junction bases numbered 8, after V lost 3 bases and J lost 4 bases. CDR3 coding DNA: TGTGCCTGGAGAGAACAGGGGATTCTCACCGGGGAGCTGTTTTTT. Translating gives CAWREQGILTGELFF.

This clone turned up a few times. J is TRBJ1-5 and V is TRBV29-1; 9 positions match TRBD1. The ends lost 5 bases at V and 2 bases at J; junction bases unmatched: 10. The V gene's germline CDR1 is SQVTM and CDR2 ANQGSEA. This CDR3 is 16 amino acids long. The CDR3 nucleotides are TGCAGCGTTAGCACCGACCGGACAGGGGGCAATCAGCCCCAGCATTTT. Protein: CSVSTDRTGGNQPQHF.

CDR3 residues: CASSRDRGSYEQYF. The DNA for the CDR3 is TGTGCCAGCAGCCGGGACAGGGGCTCCTACGAGCAGTACTTC. The genes are TRBV2 and TRBJ2-7; 10 bases agree with TRBD1. Germline-derived CDR1 and CDR2 are SNHLY and FYNNEI. V gave up 6 bases and J gave up 0 bases; unmatched junction bases: 2. The CDR3 spans 14 residues.

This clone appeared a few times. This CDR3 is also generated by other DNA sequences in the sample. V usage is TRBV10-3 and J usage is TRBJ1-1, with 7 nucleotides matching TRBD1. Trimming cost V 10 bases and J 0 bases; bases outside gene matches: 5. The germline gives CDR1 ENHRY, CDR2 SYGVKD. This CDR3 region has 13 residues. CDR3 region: CATRQGLNTEAFF. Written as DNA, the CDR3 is TGTGCCACTCGACAGGGATTGAACACTGAAGCTTTCTTT.

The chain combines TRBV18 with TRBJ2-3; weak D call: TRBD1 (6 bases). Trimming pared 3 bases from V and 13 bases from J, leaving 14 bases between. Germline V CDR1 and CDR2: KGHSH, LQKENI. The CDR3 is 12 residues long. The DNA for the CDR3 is TGTGCCAGCTCACCGGGGGCCCGAGGCGAGTATTTT. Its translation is CASSPGARGEYF.

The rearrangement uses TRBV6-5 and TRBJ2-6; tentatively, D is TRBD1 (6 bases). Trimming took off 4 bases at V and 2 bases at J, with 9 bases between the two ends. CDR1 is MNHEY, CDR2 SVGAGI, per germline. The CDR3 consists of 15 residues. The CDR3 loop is CASSWGQAGANVLTF. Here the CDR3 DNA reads TGTGCCAGCAGTTGGGGGCAGGCTGGGGCCAACGTCCTGACTTTC.

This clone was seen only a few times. CDR3 DNA sequence: TGTGCCTGGAGTGAAGGGGGCCAGACCTACGAGCAGTACTTC. It is translated as CAWSEGGQTYEQYF. The chain combines TRBV30 with TRBJ2-7; 7 nucleotides align to TRBD1. Looked up from germline, CDR1 is GTSNPN and CDR2 is SVGIG (reference sequence). After removal of 1 base from V and 2 bases from J, the junction contained 5 bases not matched to a gene. The CDR3 is 14 amino acids.

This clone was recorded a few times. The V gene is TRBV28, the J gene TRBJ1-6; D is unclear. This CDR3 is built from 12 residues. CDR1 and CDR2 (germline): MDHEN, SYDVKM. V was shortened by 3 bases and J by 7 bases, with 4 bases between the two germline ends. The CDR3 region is CASSFWNSPLHF. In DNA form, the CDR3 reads TGTGCCAGCAGTTTTTGGAATTCACCCCTCCACTTT.

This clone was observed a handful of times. CDR3 residues: CSVERQGTSGGPDTQYF. Written as DNA, the CDR3 is TGCAGCGTTGAGAGGCAAGGGACTAGCGGGGGGCCAGATACGCAGTATTTT. The chain is built from TRBV29-1 and TRBJ2-3; 15 nucleotides line up with TRBD2. CDR3 size: 17 residues. V was clipped by 3 bases and J by 4 bases; unmatched bases: 8. Germline CDR1 and CDR2: SQVTM and ANQGSEA.

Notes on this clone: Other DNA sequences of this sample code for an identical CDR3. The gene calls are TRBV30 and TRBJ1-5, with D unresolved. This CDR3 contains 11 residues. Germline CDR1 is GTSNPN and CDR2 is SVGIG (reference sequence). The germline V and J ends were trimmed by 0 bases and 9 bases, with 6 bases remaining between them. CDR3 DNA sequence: TGTGCCTGGAGTGTACTGGGGCCCCAGCATTTT. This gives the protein CAWSVLGPQHF.

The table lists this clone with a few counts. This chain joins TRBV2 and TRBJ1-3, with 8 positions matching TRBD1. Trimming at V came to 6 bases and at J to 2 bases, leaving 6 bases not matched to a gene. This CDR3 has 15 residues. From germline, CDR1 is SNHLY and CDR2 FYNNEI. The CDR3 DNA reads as TGTGCCAGCAGATTCGGACAGGGCCCTGGAAACACCATATATTTT. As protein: CASRFGQGPGNTIYF. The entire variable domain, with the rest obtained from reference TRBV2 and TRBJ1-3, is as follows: EPEVTQTPSHQVTQMGQEVILRCVPISNHLYFYWYRQILGQKVEFLVSFYNNEISEKSEIFDDQFSVERPDGSNFTLKIRSTKLEDSAMYFCASRFGQGPGNTIYFGEGSWLTVV.

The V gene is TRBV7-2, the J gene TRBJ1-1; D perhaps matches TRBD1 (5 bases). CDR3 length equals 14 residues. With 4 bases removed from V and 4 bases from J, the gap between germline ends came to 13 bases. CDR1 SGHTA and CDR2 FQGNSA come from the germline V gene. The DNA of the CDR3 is TGTGCCAGCAGCTCCCGGGACCCGGGCACTGAAGCTTTCTTT. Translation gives CASSSRDPGTEAFF.

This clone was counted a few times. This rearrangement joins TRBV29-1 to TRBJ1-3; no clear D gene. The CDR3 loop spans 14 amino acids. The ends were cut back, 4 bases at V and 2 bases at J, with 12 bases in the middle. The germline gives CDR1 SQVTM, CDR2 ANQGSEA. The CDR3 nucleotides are TGCAGCGTTGTAGGAGGGTTCCCTGGAAACACCATATATTTT. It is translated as CSVVGGFPGNTIYF.

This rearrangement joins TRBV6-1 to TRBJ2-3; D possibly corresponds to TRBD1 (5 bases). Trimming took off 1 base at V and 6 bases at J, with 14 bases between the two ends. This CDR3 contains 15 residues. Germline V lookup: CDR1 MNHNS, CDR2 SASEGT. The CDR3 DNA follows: TGTGCCAGCAGTGAAGGGACACAGCCTTCGGATACGCAGTATTTT. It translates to CASSEGTQPSDTQYF.